This T cell receptor beta chain is from a study of blood T cell repertoires in COVID-19. In the study overall: Sources were T cells, B-cell-depleted T cells, or PBMCs; the material itself was cDNA or gDNA.

Measured with immunoSEQ multiplex PCR; TCRdb has only the in-frame clones, and not every one. The sample includes about 380,000 clones, around 89% of them seen just once. Trimming pared 4 bases from V and 0 bases from J, leaving 7 bases between. The germline gives CDR1 MNHEY, CDR2 SMNVEV (reference sequence). This CDR3 has 13 residues. This TCR was recovered from a man between 18 and 29 years old with active or convalescent COVID-19. Sequenced input: peripheral blood. The genes are TRBV27 and TRBJ2-7; possible D gene TRBD1, 5 bases. The CDR3 DNA follows: TGTGCCAGCAGTTATGACAGCTCCTACGAGCAGTACTTC. It codes for CASSYDSSYEQYF.